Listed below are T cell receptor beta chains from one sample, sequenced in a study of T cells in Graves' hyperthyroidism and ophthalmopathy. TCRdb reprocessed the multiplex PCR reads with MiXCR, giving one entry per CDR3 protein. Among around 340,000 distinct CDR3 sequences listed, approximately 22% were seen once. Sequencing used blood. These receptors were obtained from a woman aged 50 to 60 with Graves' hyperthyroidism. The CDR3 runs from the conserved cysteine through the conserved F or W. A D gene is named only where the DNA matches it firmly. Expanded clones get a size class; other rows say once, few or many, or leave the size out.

TGTGCCAGCAGAGGTAGTTTGGGGGGGGCGTTCGGCTACACCTTC | CASRGSLGGAFGYTF | TRBJ1-2 | TRBV2 | NA | NA
TGCAGTGCTAGAGAGGGACTAGCGTGGAAAGAGACCCAGTACTTC | CSAREGLAWKETQYF | TRBJ2-5 | TRBV20-1 | TRBD2 | NA
TGTGCCAGCAGCTTAGCGGGGACCCTCTACGAGCAGTACTTC | CASSLAGTLYEQYF | TRBJ2-7 | TRBV7-9 | NA | many
TGTGCTAGCAGCCCACAGGGAGAAGAGACCCAGTACTTC | CASSPQGEETQYF | TRBJ2-5 | TRBV7-7 | NA | many
TGTGCCAGCAGCACTACGGGACTAGCGGTCTACGAGCAGTACTTC | CASSTTGLAVYEQYF | TRBJ2-7 | TRBV7-2 | TRBD2 | many
TGTGCCAGCAGTGAAGGGGGGGCAGGATTTAACTATGGCTACACCTTC | CASSEGGAGFNYGYTF | TRBJ1-2 | TRBV2 | NA | many
TGCGCCAGCAGCTTTGCCGGGACTAGGGGCGATGAGCAGTTCTTC | CASSFAGTRGDEQFF | TRBJ2-1 | TRBV5-1 | TRBD2 | many
TGTGCCAGCAGCGGGTCTAGCGGGAGTCGGAATGAGCAGTTCTTC | CASSGSSGSRNEQFF | TRBJ2-1 | TRBV28 | TRBD2 | few
TGTGCCAGCACCCCTCTGGGAGGACTTAACACTGAAGCTTTCTTT | CASTPLGGLNTEAFF | TRBJ1-1 | TRBV12-3/TRBV12-4 | NA | NA
TGCGCCAGCAGCTCGGACAGGGGGGTAGGGGACACTGAAGCTTTCTTT | CASSSDRGVGDTEAFF | TRBJ1-1 | TRBV5-1 | TRBD1 | few
TGTGCCAGCAAGATAGCGGGGAACACCGGGGAGCTGTTTTTT | CASKIAGNTGELFF | TRBJ2-2 | TRBV7-8 | TRBD2 | many
TGTGCCAGCAGTTTATATACTAGCGGAGAATCCTACAATGAGCAGTTCTTC | CASSLYTSGESYNEQFF | TRBJ2-1 | TRBV12-3/TRBV12-4 | TRBD2 | NA
TGTGCCAGCAGACCGGACTTAGAGGTCGAGCAGTACTTC | CASRPDLEVEQYF | TRBJ2-7 | TRBV6-1 | NA | many
TGTGCCAGCAGTGAAGGGTTAGAGCAGTTCTTC | CASSEGLEQFF | TRBJ2-1 | TRBV28 | NA | few
TGTGCCAGCAGTGACGGGCGCTACGAGCAGTACTTC | CASSDGRYEQYF | TRBJ2-7 | TRBV6-2/TRBV6-3 | NA | NA
TGTGCCAGCAGCCAAGAATCCTCAGGGTCCTACGAGCAGTACTTC | CASSQESSGSYEQYF | TRBJ2-7 | TRBV3-1 | NA | many
TGTGCCAGCAGTCCCCAGGGACAGGAGAACACTGAAGCTTTCTTT | CASSPQGQENTEAFF | TRBJ1-1 | TRBV27 | TRBD1 | NA
TGCGCCAGCAGCCAGGCAGGTCGCTATGGCTACACCTTC | CASSQAGRYGYTF | TRBJ1-2 | TRBV4-1 | NA | NA
TGTGCCAGCACCCAGGGGGTGAACACTGAAGCTTTCTTT | CASTQGVNTEAFF | TRBJ1-1 | TRBV2 | TRBD1 | many
TGTGCCAGCAGTGGGACCGTAATTAGCAATCAGCCCCAGCATTTT | CASSGTVISNQPQHF | TRBJ1-5 | TRBV6-1 | NA | many
TGCGCCAGCAGCGGATCATCCTACACTGAAGCTTTCTTT | CASSGSSYTEAFF | TRBJ1-1 | TRBV5-1 | NA | NA
TGTGCCAGCAGCTTACTTAGGACGGGTAGCAATCAGCCCCAGCATTTT | CASSLLRTGSNQPQHF | TRBJ1-5 | TRBV7-8 | NA | NA
TGTGCCAGCAGTTTAAGGAAGGAAAGATCCTATGGCTACACCTTC | CASSLRKERSYGYTF | TRBJ1-2 | TRBV27 | NA | many
TGTGCCAGCAGTGAAACAGGGGGGACCGGGGCCAACGTCCTGACTTTC | CASSETGGTGANVLTF | TRBJ2-6 | TRBV6-1 | TRBD1 | many
TGTGCCAGCAGCATGCGGACAGGGGGCATTGAAAAACTGTTTTTT | CASSMRTGGIEKLFF | TRBJ1-4 | TRBV14 | TRBD1 | few
TGTGCTAGTGGTTTGGTACTGTACACGCAAGAGACCCAGTACTTC | CASGLVLYTQETQYF | TRBJ2-5 | TRBV12-5 | NA | many
TGTGCCACCAGTGACACAGGGGCTGGAAACACCATATATTTT | CATSDTGAGNTIYF | TRBJ1-3 | TRBV24-1 | TRBD1 | few
TGTGCCAGCGAAGCGGGAGGGACAGATACGCAGTATTTT | CASEAGGTDTQYF | TRBJ2-3 | TRBV28 | TRBD2 | many
TGTGCCAGCAGTTACGAGGAGGGGGCTAGGTACTATGGCTACACCTTC | CASSYEEGARYYGYTF | TRBJ1-2 | TRBV6-9 | TRBD1 | NA
TGTGCCAGTAGTATCGGGCAGTCCTATGGCTACACCTTC | CASSIGQSYGYTF | TRBJ1-2 | TRBV19 | NA | NA
TGCGCCAGTACCCATAGCACAGATACGCAGTATTTT | CASTHSTDTQYF | TRBJ2-3 | TRBV10-2 | NA | once
TGCAGTGCTAGGCCGGGGGGCTACAATGAGCAGTTCTTC | CSARPGGYNEQFF | TRBJ2-1 | TRBV20-1 | TRBD2 | few
TGTGCCAGTAGTATGTCACCCCCAGGGGGCGGTGAGCAGTTCTTC | CASSMSPPGGGEQFF | TRBJ2-1 | TRBV19 | TRBD1 | NA
TGTGCCAGCAGTCCATACGATCTTAACTATGGCTACACCTTC | CASSPYDLNYGYTF | TRBJ1-2 | TRBV28 | NA | many
TGTGCCAGCAGTTACGGGCAGCAGAGCTCTGGAAACACCATATATTTT | CASSYGQQSSGNTIYF | TRBJ1-3 | TRBV6-5 | NA | NA
TGTGCCAGCAGCGTAAATGGGCTCGGGGACAGGGAGAAAGATCAGCCCCAGCATTTT | CASSVNGLGDREKDQPQHF | TRBJ1-5 | TRBV9 | TRBD1 | many
TGTGCCAGCACTCCACGAGACAGGGGTTTGGAGACCCAGTACTTC | CASTPRDRGLETQYF | TRBJ2-5 | TRBV6-1 | TRBD1 | NA
TGTGCCAGCGTGAGGGGGGCCAATGGCTACACCTTC | CASVRGANGYTF | TRBJ1-2 | TRBV6-1 | NA | NA
TGCGCCAGCAGCCAAGATCCCAGCGGGACCCAGTACTTC | CASSQDPSGTQYF | TRBJ2-5 | TRBV4-1 | NA | few
TGTGCCAGCAGTCCGTTGAGGGGAGCTTTCTTT | CASSPLRGAFF | TRBJ1-1 | TRBV12-3/TRBV12-4 | NA | NA
TGTGCCAGCAGCCGTACGGTGGGGCGGACAATTCATGGCTACACCTTC | CASSRTVGRTIHGYTF | TRBJ1-2 | TRBV27 | NA | many
TGTGCCAGCAGTCTGAGGACAGGGGCCTACAATGAGCAGTTCTTC | CASSLRTGAYNEQFF | TRBJ2-1 | TRBV28 | TRBD1 | many
TGTGCCAGCAGTGTCGCTGGGGCGGGACAAGCCCAGTTCTTC | CASSVAGAGQAQFF | TRBJ2-1 | TRBV6-4 | NA | few
TGTGCCAGCAGCGTTTATAGTAGGAGGGGTCTCTCCTACAATGAGCAGTTCTTC | CASSVYSRRGLSYNEQFF | TRBJ2-1 | TRBV11-2 | NA | many
TGTGCCAGCAGCTTAGTCCCGGGACAGGGGGTCACCGGGGAGCTGTTTTTT | CASSLVPGQGVTGELFF | TRBJ2-2 | TRBV7-6 | TRBD1 | NA